This T cell receptor (beta chain) was sequenced in a study of siplizumab effects on memory and regulatory T cells (dated by TCRdb to about 2019). Broadly, across the study: The effect of the anti-CD2 antibody siplizumab on alloreactive T-cell subsets was examined in allogeneic mixed lymphocyte reactions constructed from human PBMCs.

The junction carries 10 bases between V and J, which are trimmed by 4 bases and 3 bases respectively. Reading the germline V gene gives CDR1 SQVTM and CDR2 ANQGSEA. There are 12 amino acids in the CDR3, from cysteine to phenylalanine inclusive. Only CDR3 DNA remains: 36 bases, in frame from the first base. Sorted unstimulated T cells and proliferating T cells recovered from mixed lymphocyte reactions underwent TCRbeta CDR3 sequencing. Fresh whole blood from nine to ten HLA-typed healthy donors was used as the source from which PBMCs were isolated. Broader findings and caveats from the paper: Among mappable alloreactive CD4+ clones, the Treg-derived fraction averaged approximately 72% with siplizumab versus about 27% in control reactions. Sequences below about 10^-5 frequency were poorly captured, so only a minor fraction of alloreactive clones could be mapped to unstimulated subsets. Greater diversity appeared to be present in unstimulated naive T cells than in memory T cells, and a substantial contribution to the alloresponse seemed to be made by naive cells. For roughly 80-95% of proliferating CD4+ or CD8+ clones, no naive or memory phenotype could be assigned. No functional confirmation was obtained for the suppressive function of proliferating Tregs from siplizumab cultures. The cumulative frequency of alloreactive sequences traceable to unstimulated CD4+ memory T cells was significantly reduced by siplizumab.

The library relied on the immunoSEQ multiplex PCR assay. The deep sequencing platform assayed some 90,000 TCR templates per sample. Genomic DNA extracted from sorted T cells was used for TCRbeta CDR3 sequencing. The original methods were these. Clonal analysis of TCRbeta CDR3 data was done in the R programming language. Alloreactive CD4+ and CD8+ clones were defined by comparing unstimulated samples with post-reaction CFSE-low samples. Alloreactive CD4+ clones were assigned to regulatory or non-regulatory origin by matching sequences to sorted unstimulated Treg and non-Treg repertoires. In TCRdb, the immuneACCESS table is reduced to in-frame sequences with V and J assigned. These tables do not hold every clone; where another copy was compared, an unresolved V gene accounts for under half, and the others remain unexplained. V and J calls and clone size are those listed in that table; D and trimming were worked out from the DNA. In this sample the table shows more than 85,000 clones, roughly 92% of which occur a single time. Clones ranked in the top ten supply 1% to 1.5% of the sample.

As regards this clone: Its cognate antigen has yet to be identified. No base-level quality is on record; no much larger clone is a single base apart.

What was sequenced was CD4+ T cells sorted from blood. The receptor comes from a human donor in good health. The rearrangement combines TRBV29-1 with TRBJ2-7; perhaps TRBD1 is the D gene, with 6 bases matching. The CDR3 reads as follows: CSVVGHSYEQYF. The nucleotide sequence is TGCAGCGTTGTGGGACACAGCTACGAGCAGTACTTC.